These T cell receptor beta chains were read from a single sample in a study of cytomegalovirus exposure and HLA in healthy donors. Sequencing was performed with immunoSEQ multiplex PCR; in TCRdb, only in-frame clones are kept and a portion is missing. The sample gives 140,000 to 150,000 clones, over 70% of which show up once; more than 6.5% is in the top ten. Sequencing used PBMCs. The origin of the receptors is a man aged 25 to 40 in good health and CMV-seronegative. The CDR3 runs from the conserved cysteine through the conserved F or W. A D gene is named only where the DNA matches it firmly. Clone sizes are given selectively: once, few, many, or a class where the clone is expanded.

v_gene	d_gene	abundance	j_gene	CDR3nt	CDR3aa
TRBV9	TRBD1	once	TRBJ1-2	TGTGCCAGCAGCCGGGACAGGTATTATGGCTACACCTTC	CASSRDRYYGYTF
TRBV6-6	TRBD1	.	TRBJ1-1	TGTGCCAGCATCCGGGACAGGCCCGGGAACACTGAAGCTTTCTTT	CASIRDRPGNTEAFF
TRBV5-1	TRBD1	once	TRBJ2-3	TGCGCCAGCAGCTTGGTCCGGACAGGGGACGATACGCAGTATTTT	CASSLVRTGDDTQYF
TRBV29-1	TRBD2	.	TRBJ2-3	TGCAGCGTGGGGGGGACCATCACAGATACGCAGTATTTT	CSVGGTITDTQYF
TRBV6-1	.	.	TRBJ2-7	TGTGCCAGCAGTGTCCTAGGGGGGGGAGGGGTCGAGCAGTACTTC	CASSVLGGGGVEQYF
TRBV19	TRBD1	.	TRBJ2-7	TGTGCCAGTAGTACGGGACAGGGAGCCTACGAGCAGTACTTC	CASSTGQGAYEQYF
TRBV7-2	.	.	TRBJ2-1	TGTGCCAGCAGCTCGGTGGAGCAGTTCTTC	CASSSVEQFF
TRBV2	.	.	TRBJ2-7	TGTGCCAGCAGTACTTTACAGGGCAACGAGCAGTACTTC	CASSTLQGNEQYF
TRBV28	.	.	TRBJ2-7	TGTGCCAGCAGTCCCACAGTGGCCACTTACGAGCAGTACTTC	CASSPTVATYEQYF
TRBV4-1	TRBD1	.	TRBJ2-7	TGCGCCAGCAGCTCCGACAGGGTCGGAGTCTACGAGCAGTACTTC	CASSSDRVGVYEQYF
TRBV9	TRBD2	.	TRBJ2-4	TGTGCCAGCAGCGTTTCCCCTTCAGCGGGGGGGAAAAACATTCAGTACTTC	CASSVSPSAGGKNIQYF
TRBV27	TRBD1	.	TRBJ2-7	TGTGCCAGCAGTCTGGGACAGCCCTACGAGCAGTACTTC	CASSLGQPYEQYF
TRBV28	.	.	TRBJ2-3	TGTGCCAGCAGTTTCGTGCGGGGATACACAGATACGCAGTATTTT	CASSFVRGYTDTQYF
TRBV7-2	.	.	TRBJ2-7	TGTGCCAGCAGCCCCCCTGCCTACGAGCAGTACTTC	CASSPPAYEQYF
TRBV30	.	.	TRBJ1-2	TGTGCCTGGAGTACCGCCTCGACGGACTACTATGGCTACACCTTC	CAWSTASTDYYGYTF
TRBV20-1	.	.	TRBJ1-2	TGCAGTGCTAGTGTCCGGGAGGGCTACACCTTC	CSASVREGYTF
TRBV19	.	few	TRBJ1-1	TGTGCCACTAAAGGGGGGAACACTGAAGCTTTCTTT	CATKGGNTEAFF
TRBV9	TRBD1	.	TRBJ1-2	TGTGCCAGCAGCGTACGGGACAGGTCCTCCCAGGGGTATGGCTACACCTTC	CASSVRDRSSQGYGYTF
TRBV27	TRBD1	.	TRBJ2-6	TGTGCCAGCAGATGGGGACAGGGGGCGACTGGGGCCAACGTCCTGACTTTC	CASRWGQGATGANVLTF
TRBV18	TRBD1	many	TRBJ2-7	TGTGCCAGTACCCAGGGACAGGTTCTCGTGAGGGCTGCCTACGAGCAGTACTTC	CASTQGQVLVRAAYEQYF
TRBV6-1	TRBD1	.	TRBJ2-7	TGTGCCAGCAGCCCAGACAGGGGTTCCTACGAGCAGTACTTC	CASSPDRGSYEQYF
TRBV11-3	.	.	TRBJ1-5	TGTGCCAGCAGCTCCCCCCCGGGACAACGATTTTATAGCAATCAGCCCCAGCATTTT	CASSSPPGQRFYSNQPQHF
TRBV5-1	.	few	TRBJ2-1	TGCGCCAGCAGCTTGAGTCCAGGGAACGGGGAGCAGTTCTTC	CASSLSPGNGEQFF
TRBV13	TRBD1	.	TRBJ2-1	TGTGCCAGCAAAAAGCGGTCCAGGGAAAGGAGGGACAGGGGGTCCTACAATGAGCAGTTCTTC	CASKKRSRERRDRGSYNEQFF
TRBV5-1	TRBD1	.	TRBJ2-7	TGCGCCAGCAGCACGGGGACAGGACAATACGAGCAGTACTTC	CASSTGTGQYEQYF
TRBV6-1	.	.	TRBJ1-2	TGTGCCAGCAGTATGGACAGCCCTTCACTGTCTGGCTACACCTTC	CASSMDSPSLSGYTF
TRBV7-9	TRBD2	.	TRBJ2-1	TGTGCCAGCAGCTTAGTGGCAGCCGGGACTATTATCAATGAGCAGTTCTTC	CASSLVAAGTIINEQFF
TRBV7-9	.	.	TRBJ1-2	TGTGCCAGCAGCTGGGCTTATGGCTACACCTTC	CASSWAYGYTF
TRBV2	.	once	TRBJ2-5	TGTGCCAGCAGCGAATACCAGGGGGAGACCCAGTACTTC	CASSEYQGETQYF
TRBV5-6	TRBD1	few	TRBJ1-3	TGTGCCAGCAGCCCACAGGGGGCGCCCGGAAACACCATATATTTT	CASSPQGAPGNTIYF
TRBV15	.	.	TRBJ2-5	TGTGCCACCAGCAGAGATCTTCGGGAGACCCAGTACTTC	CATSRDLRETQYF
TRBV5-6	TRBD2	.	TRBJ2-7	TGTGCCAGCAGCTTGGGGGGGACTAGGGACGAGCAGTACTTC	CASSLGGTRDEQYF
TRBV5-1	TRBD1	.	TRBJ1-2	TGCGCCAGCAGCTTGGGCTCAGGGACAGGGCCAGGGGGCTACACCTTC	CASSLGSGTGPGGYTF
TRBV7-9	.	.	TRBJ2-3	TGTGCCAGCAGCTTAGCAAGGACAGACACAGATACGCAGTATTTT	CASSLARTDTDTQYF
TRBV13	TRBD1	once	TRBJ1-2	TGTGCCAGCAGCTTAGGCGGGTCAGGGGGTCAAGGCTACACCTTC	CASSLGGSGGQGYTF
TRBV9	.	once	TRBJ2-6	TGTGCCAGCAGCTTCCATCCAGGCTCTGGGGCCAACGTCCTGACTTTC	CASSFHPGSGANVLTF
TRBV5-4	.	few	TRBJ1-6	TGTGCCAGCAGCGGCCGTACAGGGTTATCACCCCTCCACTTT	CASSGRTGLSPLHF
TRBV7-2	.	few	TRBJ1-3	TGTGCCAGCAGCTTCCGCCAGGGACACTCTGGAAACACCATATATTTT	CASSFRQGHSGNTIYF
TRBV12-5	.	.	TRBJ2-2	TGTGCTAGTGGTTTCGGGACCGGGGAGCTGTTTTTT	CASGFGTGELFF
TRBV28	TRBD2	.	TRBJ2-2	TGTGCCAGCAGTCTTTTCCCGGGAGGGGACACCGGGGAGCTGTTTTTT	CASSLFPGGDTGELFF
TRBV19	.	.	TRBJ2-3	TGTGCCAGTAGTATAGACCTTACCCGGGGGCAGTATTTT	CASSIDLTRGQYF
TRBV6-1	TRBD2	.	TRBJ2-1	TGTGCCAGCAGCGACGCGGGACTAGTGGATGAGCAGTTCTTC	CASSDAGLVDEQFF
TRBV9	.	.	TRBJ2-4	TGTGCCAGCAGCGAACACAGGGAGTTAGCCAAAAACAGTCAGTACTTC	CASSEHRELAKNSQYF
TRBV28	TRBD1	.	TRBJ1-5	TGTGCCAGCAGTTTAGACAGGGCTAGCAATCAGCCCCAGCATTTT	CASSLDRASNQPQHF
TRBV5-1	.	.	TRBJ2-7	TGCGCCAGCAGCTTGGCCCCAGGGTTCTCCTACGAGCAGTACTTC	CASSLAPGFSYEQYF
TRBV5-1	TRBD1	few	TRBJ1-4	TGCGCCAGCAGCTTGGGGCAGGGGGATGAAAAACTGTTTTTT	CASSLGQGDEKLFF
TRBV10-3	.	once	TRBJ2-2	TGTGCCATCAGCGCAGACATCGACACCGGGGAGCTGTTTTTT	CAISADIDTGELFF
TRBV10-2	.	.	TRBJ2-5	TGCGCCAGCAGTGATTCACGGGTAAGGGAGACCCAGTACTTC	CASSDSRVRETQYF
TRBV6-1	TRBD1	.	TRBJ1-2	TGTGCCAGCGATGGTATAGGACAGGGAATGAGTGGCTACACCTTC	CASDGIGQGMSGYTF
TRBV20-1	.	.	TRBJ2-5	TGCAGTGGGCGGAAAGAGACCCAGTACTTC	CSGRKETQYF
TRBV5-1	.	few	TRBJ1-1	TGCGCCAGCAGCTTGGAATCGGGGATCACTGAAGCTTTCTTT	CASSLESGITEAFF
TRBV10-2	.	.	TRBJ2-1	TGCGCCAGCAGTGAGTCGATAGCGGTTACAGATGAGCAGTTCTTC	CASSESIAVTDEQFF
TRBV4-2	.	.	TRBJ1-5	TGTGCCAGCAGCCAAGAATGGTTACAGGCCGGTCAGCCCCAGCATTTT	CASSQEWLQAGQPQHF
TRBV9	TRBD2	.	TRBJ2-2	TGTGCCAGCAGCGTAGTGGGGGGGGGAAACACCGGGGAGCTGTTTTTT	CASSVVGGGNTGELFF
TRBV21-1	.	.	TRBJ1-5	TGTGCCAGCAGCACCCCAAGGAAAGGGGATCAGCCCCAGCATTTT	CASSTPRKGDQPQHF
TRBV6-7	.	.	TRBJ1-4	TGTGCCAGCAGTTTCGGTATTAATGAAAAACTGTTTTTT	CASSFGINEKLFF
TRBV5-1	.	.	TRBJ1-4	TGCGCCAGCAGCTTGAGTGGGCATACTGAAAAACTGTTTTTT	CASSLSGHTEKLFF
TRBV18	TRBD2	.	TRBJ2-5	TGTGCCAGCTCACCAGTAGCGGGCGAAGAGACCCAGTACTTC	CASSPVAGEETQYF
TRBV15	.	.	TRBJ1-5	TGTGCCACCAGCAGGAGCAGGTCTAGCAATCAGCCCCAGCATTTT	CATSRSRSSNQPQHF
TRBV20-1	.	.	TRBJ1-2	TGCAGTGCCGGAAGGGAGAGCTACACCTTC	CSAGRESYTF